This TCR beta chain derives from a study of shared clonotypes between healthy human individuals. Notes on the study in general: Generation of non-shared clonotypes was less probable than generation of clonotypes shared by all four donors.

Each sample came from a Caucasian adult donor living in Nashville, Tennessee. CD4+ cells were split into CD45RA+ naive and CD45RA-negative memory subsets. As regards this clone: What it binds is not known.

The protocol was immunoSEQ multiplex PCR, while the TCRdb copy is restricted to in-frame clones and leaves out a portion. The table has over a million clones, 95% to 97% seen once; the top ten hold roughly 1.2%. The CDR3 runs 16 residues. V lost 5 bases and J lost 4, with 19 bases in between. Germline V gene sequence: CDR1 MNHEY, CDR2 SMNVEV (reference sequence). Sequencing was performed on naive CD4+ T cells sorted from blood. Subset of the sample: CD45RA+ positively selected. This clonotype was sampled from a man between 25 and 39 years old in good health. The V call is TRBV27, the J call TRBJ2-3, with D possibly matching TRBD2 (7 bases). In DNA, the CDR3 is TGTGCCAGCAGTCCGAGGCGGGGGCGACCCCCAGATACGCAGTATTTT. Translating gives CASSPRRGRPPDTQYF.